A selection of T cell receptor beta chains follows, all from one sample in a study of CD4+ T cells in melanoma. The protocol was immunoSEQ multiplex PCR, while the TCRdb copy is restricted to in-frame clones and leaves out a portion. This sample has about 140,000 clones; about nine tenths occur once, and the top ten carry over 1.5%. The receptor source for this set is a human donor with melanoma. Both conserved end residues are part of each CDR3. The D gene is left open where the match is weak.

j_call | v_call | cdr3_length | d_call | cdr3_aa | cdr3_nt
TRBJ1-2 | TRBV9 | 13 | - | CASRGTPSLGYTF | TGTGCCAGCAGGGGGACCCCCTCCCTTGGCTACACCTTC
TRBJ1-1 | TRBV6-1 | 11 | - | CASSDFGEAFF | TGTGCCAGCAGTGATTTCGGGGAAGCTTTCTTT
TRBJ1-4 | TRBV5-8 | 18 | - | CASSLVLLVGGHNEKLFF | TGTGCCAGCAGCTTGGTGTTGTTGGTTGGCGGACATAATGAAAAACTGTTTTTT
TRBJ1-1 | TRBV5-1 | 13 | - | CASRYDGNTEAFF | TGCGCCAGCAGATATGACGGGAACACTGAAGCTTTCTTT
TRBJ2-7 | TRBV5-1 | 16 | TRBD1 | CASSLAETGYSYEQYF | TGCGCCAGCAGCTTGGCCGAGACAGGGTATTCCTACGAGCAGTACTTC
TRBJ2-2 | TRBV5-8 | 14 | - | CASSPGTGTGELFF | TGTGCCAGCAGCCCTGGGACGGGGACCGGGGAGCTGTTTTTT
TRBJ1-6 | TRBV27 | 15 | - | CASSLWARDNSPLHF | TGTGCCAGCAGTTTATGGGCCAGGGATAATTCACCCCTCCACTTT
TRBJ1-5 | TRBV4-1 | 16 | - | CASSRYSADEGQPQHF | TGCGCCAGCAGCCGTTACTCCGCTGACGAGGGCCAGCCCCAGCATTTT
TRBJ1-4 | TRBV15 | 15 | - | CATSREGRTNEKLFF | TGTGCCACCAGCAGAGAAGGGAGAACTAATGAAAAACTGTTTTTT
TRBJ2-2 | TRBV2 | 13 | - | CATSSWGSGELFF | TGTGCCACATCATCGTGGGGCTCCGGGGAGCTGTTTTTT
TRBJ2-5 | TRBV11-2 | 17 | TRBD2 | CASSLGGTSGGQETQYF | TGTGCCAGCAGCTTAGGGGGGACTAGCGGGGGGCAGGAGACCCAGTACTTC